This TCR beta chain was obtained from a study of CD8+ T cells in alopecia areata (dated by TCRdb to 2016 to 2019). General notes on the study: High-throughput TCRbeta sequencing was used to examine T cell clonal expansion in alopecia areata in both the C3H/HeJ mouse model and human patients. On the human side, TCRbeta sequencing was run on scalp tissue and on sorted CD4+ and CD8+ peripheral blood T cells from healthy controls and from alopecia areata patients with either patchy or totalis/universalis disease. RNA came from the PAXgene miRNA kit for fixed scalp, the miRNeasy kit for PBMCs, and the RNeasy kit for mouse skin. Scalp clonality was compared among normal scalp (n=4), patchy alopecia areata scalp (n=8), and alopecia totalis/universalis scalp (n=8). immunoSEQ multiplex PCR using 35 Vbeta forward primers and 13 Jbeta reverse primers was used to amplify TCRbeta CDR3 regions.

PBMCs were isolated by density centrifugation and stained for CD3, CD4 and CD8, after which CD4+ and CD8+ T cells were sorted on a FACSAria. Scalp biopsies and blood samples were provided by unaffected controls. There are 15 amino acids in the CDR3, from cysteine to phenylalanine inclusive. The CDR3 DNA has 45 bases and is translated from base 1. Via the germline V gene (reference sequence), CDR1 is MNHEY and CDR2 SMNVEV. V and J are trimmed by 6 bases and 6 bases, and the gene matches miss 10 bases of the junction. With respect to this clone: The antigen it recognizes is unknown. No per-base quality is available; no much larger clone lies one base away.

The receptor library was made with the immunoSEQ multiplex PCR assay. RNA was extracted from all samples and reverse transcribed into cDNA as template for TCR sequencing. SuperScript III was used to make first-strand cDNA, primed with a 2:1 mix of oligo-dT and random hexamers. A synthetic immune receptor repertoire was used to measure amplification bias, and any remaining bias was corrected computationally. In the paper's pipeline: Raw reads were preprocessed for error removal, and CDR3 was defined according to IMGT conventions as running from the conserved cysteine to phenylalanine. Clonality was calculated as 1 minus Shannon entropy normalized by log2 of the number of productive unique TCRs. Scalp TCRbeta sequences were cross-referenced with sorted blood CD4 and CD8 repertoires so that the CD4 or CD8 identity of scalp clones could be inferred. TCRdb took over this immuneACCESS table, retaining in-frame rearrangements with V and J assigned. Such tables are incomplete; in checked studies, under half of the missing clones stem from an unresolved V gene, and the remainder is unexplained. The V and J calls and clone size come from that table; D and trimming were worked out from the DNA. The sample table shows about 140,000 clones, and less than 65% are seen once. The leading ten clones occupy around 34% of the sample.

The study at large found these results: Compared with normal scalp, lesional scalp had higher clonality and more expanded CD8+ clones, particularly in alopecia totalis/universalis, a pattern that suggests antigenic drive. Unlike mouse skin, which is dominated by gammadelta T cells, normal human skin has resident alphabeta T cells that are also sequenced, and this complicates analysis of the scalp TCR repertoire. Shared TCR sequences between patients were less evident than in mice, which may be partly attributable to HLA diversity in the patient population.

The V gene is TRBV27 and the J gene is TRBJ2-7; 11 of the junction bases match TRBD2. This TCR was sampled from a human donor in good health. Sample: CD8+ T cells sorted from blood. The encoded CDR3 is CASRSTSGRMSEQYF. In nucleotides, the sequence is TGTGCCAGCAGATCCACTAGCGGGAGAATGAGCGAGCAGTACTTC.